Listed here are 17 T cell receptor beta chains from one sample, sequenced in a study of blood T cells in healthy people across ages. A second PCR, run for roughly 7 to 12 cycles, used a sample-barcoded 5' primer plus a J-beta primer mix. One entry per CDR3 protein results from TCRdb running MiXCR on the 5' RACE reads. This sample has about 1,500,000 distinct CDR3 sequences; roughly 40% occur once, and the top ten carry 7% to 9%. Sequencing input: blood. Receptors were obtained from a young woman in good health.

The sample holds a few counts of this clonotype. The chain is built from TRBV7-9 and TRBJ2-3; no reliable D call. The germline CDR1 and CDR2 sequences are SEHNR and FQNEAQ (reference sequence). CDR3 length: 13 residues. V was shortened by 1 base and J by 5 bases, with 7 bases between the two germline ends. This chain's CDR3 is CASSLEVLDTQYF. The CDR3 DNA reads as TGTGCCAGCAGCTTAGAAGTCCTAGATACGCAGTATTTT.

This clonotype was detected only a few times. The gene calls are TRBV12-3 or TRBV12-4 and TRBJ2-5, with 12 bases aligning to TRBD1. Gene TRBJ2-7 matches the end of the DNA better, so the J call may be wrong. The CDR3 is 16 residues long. In DNA, the CDR3 is TGTGCCAGCACTTGGGGGGACAGGGGGCTTCATAACGAGCAGTACTTC. The encoded protein is CASTWGDRGLHNEQYF.

CDR3 nucleotides: TGTGCCAGCAGTGCCTTCGACAGGGCCTACGAGCAGTACTTC. This encodes CASSAFDRAYEQYF. This chain connects TRBV6-1 to TRBJ2-7; 7 bases line up with TRBD1. Trimming took 4 bases from V and 2 from J; bases not matched to a gene: 5. This CDR3 region has 14 residues. Germline V gene sequence: CDR1 MNHNS, CDR2 SASEGT.

The chain employs TRBV20-1 and TRBJ1-5; maybe TRBD1 (5 bases). The germline gives CDR1 DFQATT, CDR2 SNEGSKA (reference sequence). The V gene lost 1 base and the J gene lost 1 base, with 8 bases spanning the gap. The CDR3 covers 14 residues. DNA of the CDR3: TGCAGTGCTAGAGTCGGGGCAAGCAATCAGCCCCAGCATTTT. Its translation: CSARVGASNQPQHF.

This clonotype was detected a few times. The chain combines TRBV20-1 with TRBJ2-7; 7 nucleotides line up with TRBD2. Germline CDR1 and CDR2: DFQATT and SNEGSKA (reference sequence). The V and J ends lost 6 bases and 2 bases, in that order; junction bases with no gene match: 7. The CDR3 length is 13 residues. The CDR3 loop reads CSARGSLTYEQYF. The CDR3, as DNA: TGCAGTGCGCGCGGGAGTCTTACCTACGAGCAGTACTTC.

This chain uses TRBV29-1 with TRBJ2-3, with D unclear. From germline, CDR1 is SQVTM and CDR2 ANQGSEA. Trimming took off 6 bases at V and 5 bases at J, with 12 bases between the two ends. The CDR3 runs 12 residues. The CDR3 sequence is CSVTEYGDTQYF. DNA of the CDR3: TGCAGCGTGACTGAATATGGAGATACGCAGTATTTT.

The chain is built from TRBV7-2 and TRBJ1-2; D not resolved. Germline CDR1 reads SGHTA; CDR2 reads FQGNSA. CDR3 length: 13 amino acids. The V gene lost 1 base and the J gene lost 7 bases, with 10 bases spanning the gap. CDR3 bases: TGTGCCAGCAGCTTAGAAAGTAGAGGTGGCTACACCTTC. Translated, it gives CASSLESRGGYTF.

The chain employs TRBV10-3 and TRBJ1-4; 7 positions match TRBD1. The CDR3 extends over 14 amino acids. After removal of 6 bases from V and 3 bases from J, the junction contained 4 bases not matched to a gene. Germline lookup yields CDR1 ENHRY and CDR2 SYGVKD. CDR3 residues: CAIRDGTANEKLFF. The DNA for the CDR3 is TGTGCCATCAGGGATGGGACAGCTAATGAAAAACTGTTTTTT.

V gene TRBV5-1 combines with J gene TRBJ2-5, with 7 positions matching TRBD2. The CDR3 loop spans 14 amino acids. J gave up 11 bases and V 1 base, and 11 bases lay outside the gene matches. Per the germline V gene, CDR1 is SGHRS and CDR2 is YFSETQ. In DNA form, the CDR3 reads TGCGCCAGCAGCTTGCGGGACTACTACAATGAGCAGTACTTC. Its protein is CASSLRDYYNEQYF.

This clonotype was recorded many times. One end of the junction fails to match germline, which may point to a read error. This chain joins TRBV5-1 and TRBJ2-5; 8 bases are a match to TRBD2. Germline lookup yields CDR1 SGHRS and CDR2 YFSETQ. The CDR3 extends over 14 amino acids. CDR3 amino acids: CASSSSGGQETQYF. In DNA, the CDR3 is TGTGCCAGCAGTTCAAGCGGGGGTCAAGAGACCCAGTACTTC.

The genes are TRBV4-1 and TRBJ1-1; the D gene is possibly TRBD1 (6 bases). The CDR3 runs to 15 residues. V was cut by 0 bases and J by 5 bases, with 13 bases left in between. In germline, CDR1 is MGHRA, CDR2 YSYEKL. The CDR3 sequence is CASSQDRRGGTEAFF. Written as DNA, the CDR3 is TGCGCCAGCAGCCAAGATCGCAGGGGTGGAACTGAAGCTTTCTTT.

V usage is TRBV24-1 and J usage is TRBJ2-1; 7 bases agree with TRBD2. Unmatched junction bases numbered 10, after V lost 8 bases and J lost 4 bases. Germline CDR1 and CDR2: KGHDR and SFDVKD. This CDR3 spans 15 amino acids. CDR3 bases: TGTGCCACCAAGGCGCGGGGGTCCGCATACAATGAGCAGTTCTTC. Protein: CATKARGSAYNEQFF.

V and J are TRBV6-9 and TRBJ1-6, with D uncertain. Germline V gene sequence: CDR1 MNHGY, CDR2 SVAAGI. V was cut by 9 bases and J by 0 bases, with 15 bases left in between. This CDR3 contains 16 residues. The CDR3 DNA reads as TGTGCCAGGGCCTCGACTCCCGACTCCTATAATTCACCCCTCCACTTT. Translating gives CARASTPDSYNSPLHF.

The gene calls are TRBV20-1 and TRBJ2-1; D could derive from TRBD1 or TRBD2 (6 bases each). This CDR3 spans 15 amino acids. CDR1 is DFQATT and CDR2 is SNEGSKA in the germline V gene (reference sequence). CDR3: CSPMGGDYSYNEQFF. CDR3 sequence (DNA): TGCAGCCCGATGGGGGGCGACTACTCCTACAATGAGCAGTTCTTC.

The chain uses TRBV11-2 and TRBJ2-1; 10 bases are shared with TRBD2. Germline V gene lookup returns CDR1 SGHAT and CDR2 FQNNGV. The CDR3 is made up of 16 amino acids. V gave up 3 bases and J gave up 6 bases; unmatched junction bases: 8. CDR3 in DNA: TGTGCCAGCAGCTTCCTAGGGGCTAGCGGGAGCAATGAGCAGTTCTTC. Translation: CASSFLGASGSNEQFF.

In this sample, this clonotype turned up once. The junction departs from the called germline gene at one end, perhaps through a read error. This rearrangement joins TRBV20-1 to TRBJ1-6, with D maybe TRBD1 (6 bases). This CDR3 region has 16 residues. The germline gives CDR1 DFQATT, CDR2 SNEGSKA (reference sequence). CDR3 region: CSAKKASTGRNSPPHF. Here the CDR3 DNA reads TGCAGTGCTAAGAAAGCCTCAACAGGGAGGAATTCACCCCCCCACTTT.

This sequence joins TRBV7-9 and TRBJ1-1; 8 nucleotides align to TRBD1. The CDR3 has 14 amino acids. Germline V gene sequence: CDR1 SEHNR, CDR2 FQNEAQ (reference sequence). The trim removed 7 bases at V and 2 bases at J, leaving 6 bases unmatched. CDR3: CASTPGQGNTEAFF. The CDR3 nucleotides are TGTGCCAGCACCCCCGGACAGGGTAACACTGAAGCTTTCTTT.